Presented here are 28 T cell receptor beta chains from one specimen sequenced in a study of blood T cell repertoires in COVID-19. Libraries were prepared by immunoSEQ multiplex PCR; TCRdb keeps only in-frame clonotypes and omits some of them. This table holds more than 85,000 clones, more than 65% found once. The material sequenced was peripheral blood. The source is a woman aged 80 or over with acute or convalescent COVID-19.

This clone has only a few counts. CDR3 sequence: CASSSRQGSGYTF. The CDR3 nucleotides read TGTGCCAGTAGTAGCCGACAGGGCTCTGGCTACACCTTC. The chain combines TRBV19 with TRBJ1-2, with TRBD1 matching 7 bases. This CDR3 contains 13 residues. With V trimmed by 4 bases and J by 7 bases, 6 bases remained unmatched. Per the germline V gene, CDR1 is LNHDA and CDR2 is SQIVND (reference sequence).

The rearrangement links TRBV5-1 to TRBJ2-1; the D gene is possibly TRBD2 (7 bases). Trimming took off 0 bases at V and 2 bases at J, with 9 bases between the two ends. This CDR3 region has 15 residues. The germline CDR1 and CDR2 sequences are SGHRS and YFSETQ. The chain's CDR3 is CASSLGGGPYNEQFF. Here the CDR3 DNA reads TGCGCCAGCAGCTTGGGCGGGGGCCCCTACAATGAGCAGTTCTTC.

This sequence joins TRBV27 and TRBJ2-3; TRBD2 matches at 8 bases. With V trimmed by 6 bases and J by 0 bases, 8 bases remained unmatched. Germline CDR1 is MNHEY and CDR2 is SMNVEV (reference sequence). There are 16 residues in the CDR3. Here the CDR3 DNA reads TGTGCCAGCAGGCCCTTCGGGACTAGAAGCACAGATACGCAGTATTTT. Protein sequence: CASRPFGTRSTDTQYF.

The chain recombines TRBV19 with TRBJ1-2, with D perhaps matching TRBD1 (6 bases). V was shortened by 9 bases and J by 5 bases, with 19 bases between the two germline ends. This CDR3 comprises 14 residues. The germline gives CDR1 LNHDA, CDR2 SQIVND (reference sequence). This CDR3 reads CASIPGGGRYGYTF. The CDR3, as DNA: TGTGCCAGCATACCCGGCGGGGGCAGGTATGGCTACACCTTC.

This chain uses TRBV7-6 with TRBJ2-7, with D possibly TRBD2 on 6 matching bases. CDR1 and CDR2 from the germline V gene are SGHVS and FNYEAQ. With 8 bases removed from V and 0 bases from J, the gap between germline ends came to 20 bases. The CDR3 length is 16 residues. The CDR3 region has the DNA TGTGCCAGCCCGAAAGGATTGATAGCGGACTCCTACGAGCAGTACTTC. Protein sequence: CASPKGLIADSYEQYF.

The chain employs TRBV5-6 and TRBJ2-7, with TRBD2 identical over 8 bases. The CDR3 extends over 14 amino acids. Germline trimming cut 5 bases from V and 3 bases from J; bases unmatched to any gene: 7. Germline V lookup: CDR1 SGHDT, CDR2 YYEEEE. CDR3 protein: CASRRSGRNYEQYF. For the CDR3, the DNA is TGTGCCAGCAGAAGGAGCGGGAGAAACTACGAGCAGTACTTC.

The gene calls are TRBV28 and TRBJ2-3, with 9 bases identical to TRBD2. After removal of 4 bases from V and 1 base from J, the junction contained 0 bases not matched to a gene. The CDR3 is made up of 14 amino acids. From germline, CDR1 is MDHEN and CDR2 SYDVKM. The DNA of the CDR3 is TGTGCCAGCAGTTCTAGCGGGGGCACAGATACGCAGTATTTT. Protein product: CASSSSGGTDTQYF.

This chain uses TRBV5-4 with TRBJ2-7; 8 bases are shared with TRBD2. The CDR3 has 14 amino acids. The V and J ends lost 0 bases and 5 bases, in that order; junction bases with no gene match: 4. CDR1 SGHNT and CDR2 YYREEE come from the germline V gene (reference sequence). CDR3 sequence: CASSLAAGENEQYF. The CDR3 coding sequence is TGTGCCAGCAGCTTGGCAGCGGGAGAGAACGAGCAGTACTTC.

V usage is TRBV3-1 (or the pseudogene TRBV3-2) and J usage is TRBJ1-2, with D possibly being TRBD1 (5 bases). The ends were cut back, 1 base at V and 5 bases at J, with 11 bases in the middle. Germline CDR1 and CDR2: LGHDT and YNNKEL (reference sequence). The CDR3 covers 14 residues. CDR3 in DNA: TGTGCCAGCAGCCAAGGGCCGGGGGGGTATGGCTACACCTTC. Protein sequence: CASSQGPGGYGYTF.

The rearrangement uses TRBV4-1 and TRBJ1-2; TRBD1 matches at 9 bases. Trimming removed 4 bases from V and 5 bases from J; junction bases left unmatched: 11. The CDR3 extends over 16 amino acids. Germline assignment: CDR1 MGHRA and CDR2 YSYEKL. The CDR3 coding sequence is TGCGCCAGCAGCCCAGAGGGACAGGGAGGGAGGTATGGCTACACCTTC. The encoded protein is CASSPEGQGGRYGYTF.

The V and J genes are TRBV11-2 and TRBJ2-5; 11 bases match TRBD2. In germline, CDR1 is SGHAT, CDR2 FQNNGV. This CDR3 comprises 15 residues. V trimming: 1 base; J trimming: 9 bases; junction bases outside the gene matches: 7. CDR3: CASSLASSGRFAQYF. In DNA form, the CDR3 reads TGTGCCAGCAGCTTAGCATCTAGCGGGAGGTTTGCCCAGTACTTC.

The CDR3 region is CASSPPQGAGEQYF. As DNA, the CDR3 is TGTGCCAGCTCACCACCACAGGGGGCGGGCGAGCAGTACTTC. The chain is built from TRBV18 and TRBJ2-7; 9 bases map to TRBD1. The junction had 3 bases not matched to a gene; V was cut back by 0 bases and J by 6 bases. Germline V lookup: CDR1 KGHSH, CDR2 LQKENI. This CDR3 has 14 residues.

This clone counts as large. V usage is TRBV5-1 and J usage is TRBJ1-2; D gene uncertain. This CDR3 region has 12 residues. V was clipped by 4 bases and J by 4 bases, with 8 bases between them. Germline lookup yields CDR1 SGHRS and CDR2 YFSETQ. CDR3 loop: CASSGGFYGYTF. CDR3 bases: TGCGCCAGCAGCGGCGGGTTCTATGGCTACACCTTC. The entire variable domain, with the rest obtained from reference TRBV5-1 and TRBJ1-2, is as follows: KAGVTQTPRYLIKTRGQQVTLSCSPISGHRSVSWYQQTPGQGLQFLFEYFSETQRNKGNFPGRFSGRQFSNSRSEMNVSTLELGDSALYLCASSGGFYGYTFGSGTRLTVV.

The chain uses TRBV6-6 and TRBJ1-5; 8 bases agree with TRBD1. The germline CDR1 and CDR2 sequences are MNHNY and SVGAGI (reference sequence). The CDR3 has 16 residues. V gave up 10 bases and J gave up 6 bases; unmatched junction bases: 17. The DNA of the CDR3 is TGTGCCACCAGGGGGCGAAGCTCCAACTCGGGTCAGCCCCAGCATTTT. It is translated as CATRGRSSNSGQPQHF.

This clone occurred once. The J gene is TRBJ2-7, the V gene TRBV18; D perhaps matches TRBD2 (6 bases). CDR1 and CDR2 from the germline V gene are KGHSH and LQKENI. Trimming removed 2 bases from V and 6 bases from J, with 8 bases in between. The CDR3 sequence is 12 residues long. The CDR3 is CASSPMGGEQYF. The CDR3 DNA follows: TGTGCCAGCTCACCAATGGGAGGCGAGCAGTACTTC.

The chain has TRBV28 and TRBJ2-5; D gene uncertain. This CDR3 region has 15 residues. V was shortened by 1 base and J by 5 bases, with 14 bases between the two germline ends. Germline V CDR1 and CDR2: MDHEN, SYDVKM. The CDR3 bases are TGTGCCAGCAGTTTATTTTCGAGTAGCTCCGAGACCCAGTACTTC. Protein product: CASSLFSSSSETQYF.

This rearrangement joins TRBV6-5 to TRBJ1-2, with 8 bases aligning to TRBD1. The ends lost 8 bases at V and 4 bases at J; junction bases unmatched: 9. The CDR3 spans 14 residues. Germline values: CDR1 MNHEY, CDR2 SVGAGI. CDR3 nucleotide sequence: TGTGCCAGCTACCGGACAGGGTCGAGCTATGGCTACACCTTC. This gives the protein CASYRTGSSYGYTF.

The J gene is TRBJ2-1, the V gene TRBV30; D is perhaps TRBD1 or TRBD2 (6 bases each). The CDR3 runs to 10 residues. Per germline, CDR1 GTSNPN and CDR2 SVGIG (reference sequence). The V end lost 8 bases, the J end lost 9 bases, and 11 bases lay between the germline ends. The CDR3 sequence: CARGTFEQFF. Here the CDR3 DNA reads TGTGCCAGGGGGACTTTTGAGCAGTTCTTC.

The chain is built from TRBV29-1 and TRBJ2-3; 7 positions match TRBD1. From germline, CDR1 is SQVTM and CDR2 ANQGSEA. J lost 1 base, V lost 6 bases, and 7 bases had no gene match. The CDR3 contains 14 residues. CDR3 in DNA: TGCAGCGTAGGACCAGGACAGGGCACAGATACGCAGTATTTT. This translates into CSVGPGQGTDTQYF.

The rearrangement joins TRBV27 to TRBJ2-5; 8 positions agree with TRBD1. The germline gives CDR1 MNHEY, CDR2 SMNVEV (reference sequence). The V segment lost 4 bases and the J segment 4 bases; nucleotides outside the gene matches: 5. CDR3 length equals 14 residues. In nucleotides, the CDR3 is TGTGCCAGCAGTTCCAGGGGGCGTCGAGAGACCCAGTACTTC. Amino acid sequence: CASSSRGRRETQYF.

This clone was observed a few times. The chain uses TRBV7-2 and TRBJ2-7; 7 bases map to TRBD1. Germline CDR1 reads SGHTA; CDR2 reads FQGNSA. V was pared by 5 bases and J by 2 bases, with 3 bases of the junction left unmatched. This CDR3 has 13 amino acids. In nucleotides, the CDR3 is TGTGCCAGCAGCACACAGGGGCCCTACGAGCAGTACTTC. The encoded protein is CASSTQGPYEQYF.

This clone showed up just once. This sequence joins TRBV28 and TRBJ1-2, with TRBD1 matching 7 bases. Trimming removed 3 bases from V and 8 bases from J; junction bases left unmatched: 6. The CDR3 consists of 13 residues. The germline gives CDR1 MDHEN, CDR2 SYDVKM. The DNA of the CDR3 is TGTGCCAGCAGTTTGGTGAGGGGGCAGGGCTACACCTTC. It codes for CASSLVRGQGYTF.

This chain uses TRBV2 with TRBJ2-7; no clear D gene. With 4 bases removed from V and 6 bases from J, the gap between germline ends came to 13 bases. This CDR3 contains 13 residues. Germline V CDR1 and CDR2: SNHLY, FYNNEI. The CDR3 spells CASSVLDGFEQYF. The CDR3, as DNA: TGTGCCAGCAGTGTATTAGACGGGTTCGAGCAGTACTTC. The whole variable domain, remainder taken from reference TRBV2 and TRBJ2-7, is EPEVTQTPSHQVTQMGQEVILRCVPISNHLYFYWYRQILGQKVEFLVSFYNNEISEKSEIFDDQFSVERPDGSNFTLKIRSTKLEDSAMYFCASSVLDGFEQYFGPGTRLTVT.

J is TRBJ2-1 and V is TRBV4-2; 9 bases agree with TRBD2. Per germline, CDR1 LGHNA and CDR2 YNFKEQ. V was pared by 0 bases and J by 4 bases, with 4 bases of the junction left unmatched. This CDR3 contains 16 residues. The CDR3 is CASSQDGSGGYNEQFF. As DNA, the CDR3 is TGTGCCAGCAGCCAAGATGGCAGCGGGGGGTACAATGAGCAGTTCTTC.

The chain employs TRBV30 and TRBJ2-7; D call uncertain. The V end lost 3 bases, the J end lost 5 bases, and 17 bases lay between the germline ends. Germline assignment: CDR1 GTSNPN and CDR2 SVGIG (reference sequence). The CDR3 extends over 14 amino acids. DNA of the CDR3: TGTGCCTGGAGCATCCAAACAACACGGGACGAGCAGTACTTC. Translation: CAWSIQTTRDEQYF.

The chain uses TRBV2 and TRBJ1-5, with D tentatively TRBD1 (5 bases). V lost 2 bases and J lost 5, with 16 bases in between. The CDR3 is made up of 16 amino acids. Germline V lookup: CDR1 SNHLY, CDR2 FYNNEI. For the CDR3, the DNA is TGTGCCAGCAGTGAATTCGTGTCGGGGGATTATCAGCCCCAGCATTTT. Encoded protein: CASSEFVSGDYQPQHF.

The chain couples TRBV5-1 to TRBJ1-3; possible D gene TRBD1, 5 bases. The CDR3 covers 16 residues. Per the germline V gene, CDR1 is SGHRS and CDR2 is YFSETQ. Trimming stripped 4 bases from V and 0 bases from J, with 14 bases between. In nucleotides, the CDR3 is TGCGCCAGCAGCGAGCGGGACCTCTTCTCTGGAAACACCATATATTTT. Its protein product is CASSERDLFSGNTIYF.

This chain joins TRBV5-1 and TRBJ2-7, with D tentatively TRBD2 (5 bases). The CDR3 spans 14 residues. Trimming shortened V by 4 bases and J by 2 bases, and 13 bases separated the two germline ends. CDR1 and CDR2 from the germline V gene are SGHRS and YFSETQ. CDR3 nucleotide sequence: TGCGCCAGCAGCAAAGACGGGGAAACCTACGAGCAGTACTTC. Residues: CASSKDGETYEQYF.